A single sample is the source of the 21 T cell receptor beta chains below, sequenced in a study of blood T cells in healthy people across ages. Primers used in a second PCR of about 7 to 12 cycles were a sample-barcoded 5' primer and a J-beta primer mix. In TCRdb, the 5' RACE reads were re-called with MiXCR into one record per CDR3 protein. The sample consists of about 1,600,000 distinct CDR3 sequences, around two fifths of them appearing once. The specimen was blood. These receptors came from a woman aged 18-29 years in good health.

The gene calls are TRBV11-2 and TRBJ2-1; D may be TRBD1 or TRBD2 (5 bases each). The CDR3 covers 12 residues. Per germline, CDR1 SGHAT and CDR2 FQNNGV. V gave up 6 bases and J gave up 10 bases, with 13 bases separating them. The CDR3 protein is CASRSTGAEQFF. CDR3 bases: TGTGCCAGCAGATCTACCGGGGCAGAGCAGTTCTTC.

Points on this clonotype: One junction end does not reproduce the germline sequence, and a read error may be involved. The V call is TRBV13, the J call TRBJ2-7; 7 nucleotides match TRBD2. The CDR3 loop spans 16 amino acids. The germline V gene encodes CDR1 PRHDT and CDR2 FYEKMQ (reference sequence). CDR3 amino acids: CTSSYFRGLSRGEQYF. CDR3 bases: TGTACCAGCAGCTATTTTCGGGGACTATCGAGGGGCGAGCAGTACTTC.

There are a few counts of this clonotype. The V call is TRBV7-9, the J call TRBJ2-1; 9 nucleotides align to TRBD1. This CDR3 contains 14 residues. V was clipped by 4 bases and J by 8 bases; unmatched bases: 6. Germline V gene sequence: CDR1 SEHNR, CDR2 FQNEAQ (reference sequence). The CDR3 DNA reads TGTGCCAGCAGCTACAGACAGGGGGGTGATGAGCAGTTCTTC. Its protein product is CASSYRQGGDEQFF.

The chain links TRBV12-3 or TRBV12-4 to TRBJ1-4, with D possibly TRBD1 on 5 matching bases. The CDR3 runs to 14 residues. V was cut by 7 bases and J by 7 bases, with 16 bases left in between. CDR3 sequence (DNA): TGTGCCAGCACCGCCTCAGGGAAGGGTGAAAAACTGTTTTTT. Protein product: CASTASGKGEKLFF.

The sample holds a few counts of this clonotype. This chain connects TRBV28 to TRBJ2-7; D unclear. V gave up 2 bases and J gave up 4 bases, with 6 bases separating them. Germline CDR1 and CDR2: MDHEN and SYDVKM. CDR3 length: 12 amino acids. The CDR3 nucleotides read TGTGCCAGCAGTTTAACTTATTACGAGCAGTACTTC. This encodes CASSLTYYEQYF.

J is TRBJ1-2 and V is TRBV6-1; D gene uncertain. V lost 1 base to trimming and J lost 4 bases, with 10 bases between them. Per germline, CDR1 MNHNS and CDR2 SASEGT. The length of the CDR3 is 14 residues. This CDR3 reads CASSEDEVVYGYTF. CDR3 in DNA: TGTGCCAGCAGTGAAGACGAGGTCGTCTATGGCTACACCTTC.

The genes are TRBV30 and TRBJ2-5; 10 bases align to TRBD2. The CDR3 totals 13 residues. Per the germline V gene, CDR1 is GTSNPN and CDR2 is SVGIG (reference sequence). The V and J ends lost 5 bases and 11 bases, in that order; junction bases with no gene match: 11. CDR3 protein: CAWEREGIGEQYF. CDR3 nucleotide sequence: TGTGCCTGGGAGCGGGAGGGTATAGGTGAGCAGTACTTC.

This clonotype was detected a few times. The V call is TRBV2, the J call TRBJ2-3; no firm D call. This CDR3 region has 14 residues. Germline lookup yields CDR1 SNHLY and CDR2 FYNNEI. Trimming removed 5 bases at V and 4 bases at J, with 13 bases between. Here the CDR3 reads CASSRGGDSDTQYF. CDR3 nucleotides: TGTGCCAGCAGTCGTGGCGGAGACTCAGATACGCAGTATTTT.

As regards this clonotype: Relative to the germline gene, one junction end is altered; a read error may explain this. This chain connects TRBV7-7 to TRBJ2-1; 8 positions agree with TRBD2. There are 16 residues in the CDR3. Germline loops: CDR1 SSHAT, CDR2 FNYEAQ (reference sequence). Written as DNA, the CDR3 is TGTGCTAGCAGCTTAGGAGTGGGACTAGGAGGGGGTGAGCAGTTCTTC. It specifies CASSLGVGLGGGEQFF. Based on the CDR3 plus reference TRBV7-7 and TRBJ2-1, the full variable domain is GAGVSQSPRYKVTKRGQDVTLRCDPISSHATLYWYQQALGQGPEFLTYFNYEAQPDKSGLPSDRFSAERPEGSISTLTIQRTEQRDSAMYRCASSLGVGLGGGEQFFGPGTRLTVL.

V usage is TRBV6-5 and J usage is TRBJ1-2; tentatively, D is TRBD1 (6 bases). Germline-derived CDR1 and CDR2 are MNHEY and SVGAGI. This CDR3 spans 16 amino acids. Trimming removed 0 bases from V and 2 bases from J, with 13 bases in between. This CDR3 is CASSYSSGAENYGYTF. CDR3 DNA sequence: TGTGCCAGCAGTTACTCGTCAGGGGCCGAGAACTATGGCTACACCTTC.

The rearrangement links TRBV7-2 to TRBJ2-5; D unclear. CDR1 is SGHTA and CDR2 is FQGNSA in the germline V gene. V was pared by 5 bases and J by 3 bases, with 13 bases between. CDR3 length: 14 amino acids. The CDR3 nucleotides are TGTGCCAGCAGCGTTCGGGCAAGCGAAGAGACCCAGTACTTC. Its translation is CASSVRASEETQYF.

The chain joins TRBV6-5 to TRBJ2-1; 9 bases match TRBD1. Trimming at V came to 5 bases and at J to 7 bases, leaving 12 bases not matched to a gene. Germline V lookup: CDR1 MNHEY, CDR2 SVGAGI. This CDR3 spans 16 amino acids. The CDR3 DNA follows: TGTGCCAGCAGTCCTAATCCGGACAGGGGTTCAAATGAGCAGTTCTTC. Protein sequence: CASSPNPDRGSNEQFF.

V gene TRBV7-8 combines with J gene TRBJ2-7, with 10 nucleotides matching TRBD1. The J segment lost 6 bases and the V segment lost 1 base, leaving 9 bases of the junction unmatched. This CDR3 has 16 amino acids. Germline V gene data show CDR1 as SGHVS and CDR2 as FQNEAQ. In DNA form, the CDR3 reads TGTGCCAGCAGCTTAGGGTGGACAGGGGGTGTAGGCGAGCAGTACTTC. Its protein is CASSLGWTGGVGEQYF. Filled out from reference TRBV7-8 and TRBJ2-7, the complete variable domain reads GAGVSQSPRYKVAKRGQDVALRCDPISGHVSLFWYQQALGQGPEFLTYFQNEAQLDKSGLPSDRFFAERPEGSVSTLKIQRTQQEDSAVYLCASSLGWTGGVGEQYFGPGTRLTVT.

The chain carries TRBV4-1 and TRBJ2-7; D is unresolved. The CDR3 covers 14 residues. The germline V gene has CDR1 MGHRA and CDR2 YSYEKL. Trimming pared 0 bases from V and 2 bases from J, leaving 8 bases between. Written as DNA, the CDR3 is TGCGCCAGCAGCCAAGATAGCAGTCCCTACGAGCAGTACTTC. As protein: CASSQDSSPYEQYF.

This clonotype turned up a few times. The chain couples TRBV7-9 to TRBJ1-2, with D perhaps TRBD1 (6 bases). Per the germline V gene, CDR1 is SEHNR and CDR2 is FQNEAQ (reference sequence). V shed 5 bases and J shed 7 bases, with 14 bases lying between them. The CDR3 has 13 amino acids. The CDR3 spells CASSPLQGFGYTF. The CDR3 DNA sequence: TGTGCCAGCAGCCCACTCCAGGGGTTTGGCTACACCTTC.

The CDR3 sequence is CASRAGTNYNEQFF. The CDR3 nucleotides are TGTGCCAGCAGAGCCGGGACAAACTACAATGAGCAGTTCTTC. The rearrangement joins TRBV6-5 to TRBJ2-1, with D possibly being TRBD1 (6 bases). This CDR3 spans 14 amino acids. Germline CDR1 reads MNHEY; CDR2 reads SVGAGI. V was cut by 6 bases and J by 3 bases, with 12 bases left in between.

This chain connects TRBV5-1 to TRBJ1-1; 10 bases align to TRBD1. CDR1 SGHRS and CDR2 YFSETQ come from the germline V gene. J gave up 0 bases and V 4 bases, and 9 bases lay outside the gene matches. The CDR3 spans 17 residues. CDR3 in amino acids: CASSALTGGIMNTEAFF. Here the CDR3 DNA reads TGCGCCAGCAGCGCGTTGACAGGGGGCATAATGAACACTGAAGCTTTCTTT.

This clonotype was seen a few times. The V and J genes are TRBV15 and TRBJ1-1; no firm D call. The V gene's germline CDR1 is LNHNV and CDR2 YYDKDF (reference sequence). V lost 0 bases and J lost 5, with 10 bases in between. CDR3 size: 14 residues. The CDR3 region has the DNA TGTGCCACCAGCAGAGATCACCAGCTGACTGAAGCTTTCTTT. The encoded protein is CATSRDHQLTEAFF.

The CDR3: CASGDQGSRSTDTQYF. The CDR3 nucleotides are TGTGCTAGTGGGGACCAGGGGAGCCGAAGCACAGATACGCAGTATTTT. V is TRBV12-5 and J is TRBJ2-3, with a weak D call TRBD1 (6 bases). This CDR3 comprises 16 residues. V was cut by 6 bases and J by 0 bases, with 16 bases left in between. From germline, CDR1 is LGHNT and CDR2 FRNRAP.

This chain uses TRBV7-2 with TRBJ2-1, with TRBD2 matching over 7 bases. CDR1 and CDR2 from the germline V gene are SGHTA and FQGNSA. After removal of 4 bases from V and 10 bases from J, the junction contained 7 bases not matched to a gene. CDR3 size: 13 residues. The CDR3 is CASSSSSGREQFF. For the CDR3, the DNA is TGTGCCAGCAGCTCCTCTAGCGGACGGGAGCAGTTCTTC.

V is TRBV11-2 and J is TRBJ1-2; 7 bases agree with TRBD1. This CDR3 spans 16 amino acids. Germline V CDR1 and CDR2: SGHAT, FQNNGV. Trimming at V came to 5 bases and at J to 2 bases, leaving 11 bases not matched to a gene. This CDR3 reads CASSPARAGGNYGYTF. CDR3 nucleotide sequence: TGTGCCAGCAGCCCGGCCCGGGCAGGGGGGAACTATGGCTACACCTTC.